This T cell receptor (beta chain) was sequenced for a study of T cell responses to AZD1222 COVID-19 vaccine. Study results and caveats: Seropositive AZD1222 recipients at baseline numbered only five or six. Clonal diversity may have been underestimated in mostly white British donors. Compared with day 0, the breadth and depth of the Spike-specific TCR repertoire rose significantly after two doses of AZD1222. Samples come after the peak T cell response, not at day 14.

Produced via immunoSEQ multiplex PCR; TCRdb's table is partial and in-frame only. The top ten hold 2% to 3% of the sample, which has some 130,000 clones, 70% to 90% seen once. With 4 bases removed from V and 8 bases from J, the gap between germline ends came to 21 bases. The CDR3 loop spans 16 amino acids. Germline V lookup: CDR1 SGDLS, CDR2 YYNGEE. A remark on this clone: What it binds is not known.

The TCR was taken from an adult in good health. The rearrangement uses TRBV9 and TRBJ1-4; D is undetermined. The starting material was peripheral blood, obtained on day 0 of AZD1222 vaccination. The CDR3 here is CASSPQSDPLEEKLFF. The CDR3 DNA reads TGTGCCAGCAGCCCTCAGTCAGACCCACTGGAGGAAAAACTGTTTTTT. The variable domain in full, completed from reference TRBV9 and TRBJ1-4, reads DSGVTQTPKHLITATGQRVTLRCSPRSGDLSVYWYQQSLDQGLQFLIQYYNGEERAKGNILERFSAQQFPDLHSELNLSSLELGDSALYFCASSPQSDPLEEKLFFGSGTQLSVL.